The 19 T cell receptor beta chains listed next were all sequenced from one sample in a study of blood T cell repertoires in COVID-19. The method was immunoSEQ multiplex PCR; TCRdb's version includes in-frame clones alone and lacks a portion of them. Altogether around 63,000 clones are present, approximately 88% being singletons, with the ten largest covering about 3.2%. The sequenced material came from peripheral blood. Receptors were obtained from a man aged 45-65 years with active COVID-19.

This chain links TRBV4-1 with TRBJ1-2, with D possibly matching TRBD1 (6 bases). CDR3 size: 17 residues. Germline-derived CDR1 and CDR2 are MGHRA and YSYEKL. V shed 2 bases and J shed 5 bases, with 21 bases lying between them. CDR3 nucleotide sequence: TGCGCCAGCAGCCAATCGTATGGACAGTCTCATGGGTATGGCTACACCTTC. Amino acids: CASSQSYGQSHGYGYTF.

The chain employs TRBV11-3 and TRBJ2-2; 7 bases are shared with TRBD1. CDR3 length equals 18 residues. Germline values: CDR1 SGHNT, CDR2 YENEEA. J gave up 6 bases and V 7 bases, and 20 bases lay outside the gene matches. The CDR3, as DNA: TGTGCCAGCACCCTCGCAACTTGGGGCAGGGGGTTTTCCGGGGAGCTGTTTTTT. It specifies CASTLATWGRGFSGELFF.

The rearrangement joins TRBV19 to TRBJ1-1; D gene uncertain. CDR3 length: 14 amino acids. V lost 6 bases to trimming and J lost 3 bases, with 14 bases between them. Germline lookup yields CDR1 LNHDA and CDR2 SQIVND (reference sequence). The CDR3 here is CASREGGRDTEAFF. Written as DNA, the CDR3 is TGTGCCAGTAGGGAAGGCGGCCGGGACACTGAAGCTTTCTTT. Looking up the rest from reference TRBV19 and TRBJ1-1 gives the full variable domain: DGGITQSPKYLFRKEGQNVTLSCEQNLNHDAMYWYRQDPGQGLRLIYYSQIVNDFQKGDIAEGYSVSREKKESFPLTVTSAQKNPTAFYLCASREGGRDTEAFFGQGTRLTVV.

The chain has TRBV27 and TRBJ1-3; D is possibly TRBD1 (6 bases). V was shortened by 5 bases and J by 5 bases, with 10 bases between the two germline ends. The CDR3 extends over 13 amino acids. CDR1 and CDR2 (germline): MNHEY, SMNVEV (reference sequence). The CDR3 DNA is TGTGCCAGCAGTCTGGACAGCCGAAACACCATATATTTT. Translated, it gives CASSLDSRNTIYF.

This clone was observed once. The chain recombines TRBV5-3 with TRBJ1-5; D gene uncertain. TRBV5-3 counts as an open reading frame of uncertain function. The CDR3 is 15 residues long. The V and J ends lost 1 base and 2 bases respectively, with 10 bases between them. This CDR3 reads CARSLIWGGNQPQHF. As DNA, the CDR3 is TGTGCCAGAAGCTTGATCTGGGGAGGCAATCAGCCCCAGCATTTT.

V gene TRBV5-1 combines with J gene TRBJ1-6; D remains unclear. This CDR3 region has 15 residues. V lost 3 bases and J 6 bases, leaving 13 bases between the germline ends. CDR1 is SGHRS, CDR2 YFSETQ, per germline. CDR3 sequence: CASSSSGGLNSPLHF. The CDR3 DNA reads as TGCGCCAGCAGCTCATCTGGAGGGCTTAATTCACCCCTCCACTTT.

The rearrangement links TRBV7-9 to TRBJ1-1, with TRBD1 identical over 11 bases. CDR3 size: 15 residues. After removal of 5 bases from V and 2 bases from J, the junction contained 4 bases not matched to a gene. Looked up from germline, CDR1 is SEHNR and CDR2 is FQNEAQ (reference sequence). Here the CDR3 reads CASSIGQGANTEAFF. The CDR3 DNA sequence: TGTGCCAGCAGCATCGGACAGGGGGCCAACACTGAAGCTTTCTTT.

The chain is built from TRBV6-5 and TRBJ1-4; maybe TRBD1 (6 bases). Trimming stripped 6 bases from V and 6 bases from J, with 17 bases between. The V gene's germline CDR1 is MNHEY and CDR2 SVGAGI. This CDR3 is built from 15 residues. In DNA form, the CDR3 reads TGTGCCAGCAGAACCACAGGGCCAGCATATGAAAAACTGTTTTTT. Its protein is CASRTTGPAYEKLFF.

The chain combines TRBV5-1 with TRBJ2-3, with TRBD2 matching over 9 bases. Germline loops: CDR1 SGHRS, CDR2 YFSETQ. This CDR3 is 14 amino acids long. The ends lost 7 bases at V and 4 bases at J; junction bases unmatched: 7. Written as DNA, the CDR3 is TGCGCCAGCGTCGATAGCGGGGGAGCAGATACGCAGTATTTT. This translates into CASVDSGGADTQYF.

The chain employs TRBV4-1 and TRBJ1-6, with 7 bases lining up with TRBD1. CDR1 MGHRA and CDR2 YSYEKL come from the germline V gene. The CDR3 extends over 15 amino acids. The ends lost 3 bases at V and 10 bases at J; junction bases unmatched: 9. The CDR3 nucleotides are TGCGCCAGCAGCCAGAAGACAGGGACCGCATCACCCCTCCACTTT. Translation: CASSQKTGTASPLHF.

The V call is TRBV5-1, the J call TRBJ1-4; 8 bases are shared with TRBD1. This CDR3 is built from 15 residues. With V trimmed by 1 base and J by 7 bases, 6 bases remained unmatched. Germline V gene sequence: CDR1 SGHRS, CDR2 YFSETQ. In DNA, the CDR3 is TGCGCCAGCAGCTTGACGGGAACAGGGGGTGAAAAACTGTTTTTT. This translates into CASSLTGTGGEKLFF.

V usage is TRBV3-1 (or the pseudogene TRBV3-2) and J usage is TRBJ2-4, with a weak D call TRBD2 (7 bases). Germline CDR1 is LGHDT and CDR2 is YNNKEL (reference sequence). Trimming pared 1 base from V and 10 bases from J, leaving 20 bases between. This CDR3 comprises 16 residues. CDR3 sequence reads: CASSQGKGGALVIQYF. CDR3 nucleotide sequence: TGTGCCAGCAGCCAAGGGAAGGGGGGGGCTCTTGTGATTCAGTACTTC.

The chain joins TRBV9 to TRBJ2-7; D might be TRBD2 (6 bases). V was pared by 0 bases and J by 2 bases, with 9 bases between. Germline values: CDR1 SGDLS, CDR2 YYNGEE. This CDR3 has 14 residues. CDR3 sequence: CASSVGGVTYEQYF. As DNA, the CDR3 is TGTGCCAGCAGCGTAGGGGGGGTGACCTACGAGCAGTACTTC.

CDR3 nucleotides: TGTGCCAGCAGCTCAGGGGGAGTGGACGAGCAGTACTTC. It translates to CASSSGGVDEQYF. The chain couples TRBV11-3 to TRBJ2-7; 7 bases align to TRBD1. The CDR3 spans 13 residues. After removal of 4 bases from V and 5 bases from J, the junction contained 5 bases not matched to a gene. Germline V gene data show CDR1 as SGHNT and CDR2 as YENEEA.

This chain uses TRBV29-1 with TRBJ1-5; 8 bases line up with TRBD1. Germline assignment: CDR1 SQVTM and CDR2 ANQGSEA. V shed 7 bases, J shed 5 bases, and the junction held 7 bases outside the gene matches. The CDR3 is 13 amino acids. DNA of the CDR3: TGCAGCGCAGGACAGGGAGGGGATCAGCCCCAGCATTTT. Amino acids: CSAGQGGDQPQHF.

As concerns this clone: Other DNA sequences from this sample encode an identical CDR3 as well. The V and J genes are TRBV27 and TRBJ2-7; the match to TRBD1 covers 8 bases. V gave up 4 bases and J gave up 0 bases; unmatched junction bases: 2. Germline CDR1 is MNHEY and CDR2 is SMNVEV (reference sequence). There are 14 residues in the CDR3. CDR3 sequence (DNA): TGTGCCAGCAGTTGGACAGGGAGCTCCTACGAGCAGTACTTC. Translation gives CASSWTGSSYEQYF.

The chain combines TRBV11-2 with TRBJ1-1; no clear D. This CDR3 is 13 amino acids long. CDR1 and CDR2 (germline): SGHAT, FQNNGV. With 1 base removed from V and 1 base from J, the gap between germline ends came to 4 bases. The CDR3 coding sequence is TGTGCCAGCAGCTTAGGGGCGAACACTGAAGCTTTCTTT. As protein: CASSLGANTEAFF.

The CDR3 loop reads CASRDSQGRSTEAFF. The CDR3 DNA is TGTGCCAGCAGAGACTCACAGGGGAGAAGCACTGAAGCTTTCTTT. J is TRBJ1-1 and V is TRBV2; 7 bases map to TRBD1. The CDR3 runs to 15 residues. Germline V gene data show CDR1 as SNHLY and CDR2 as FYNNEI. Trimming cost V 6 bases and J 4 bases; bases outside gene matches: 11.

The J gene is TRBJ2-5, the V gene TRBV5-1, with D maybe TRBD2 (5 bases). V was trimmed by 4 bases and J by 3 bases, leaving 13 bases between them. There are 14 residues in the CDR3. CDR1 SGHRS and CDR2 YFSETQ come from the germline V gene. The CDR3 region has the DNA TGCGCCAGCAGCCGACTTCGGGGAGAAGAGACCCAGTACTTC. It is translated as CASSRLRGEETQYF.